This TCR beta chain was obtained from a study of cytomegalovirus exposure and HLA in healthy donors. Primers: 60 Vbeta forward and 13 Jbeta reverse. The repertoire was sequenced with immunoSEQ multiplex PCR; TCRdb's copy has only in-frame clones and lacks some. The sample contains some 100,000 clones, less than 70% of which appear only once. The CDR3 is 16 amino acids. Germline CDR1 reads SGHTA; CDR2 reads FQGNSA. Overall study findings and caveats: Prior analysis indicated that the majority of TCR beta V segments exhibited productivity approximately 90% or approximately 30% of the time. When analyzed later, a missense DCLRE1C variant was found to be linked to TCR beta V- and J-gene trimming. Later, an analysis found that common viral pathogens appeared to be linked with several of the most significant clusters. Rates of TCR association differed by HLA locus in a later analysis, with DRB1 highest and HLA-C lowest.

A word on this clone: The target antigen is unknown.

This sequence joins TRBV7-2 and TRBJ2-5; tentative D call: TRBD1 (5 bases). The DNA end favors TRBJ2-7, so the J call may be wrong. The TCR was taken from a woman in her 70s in good health and CMV-seropositive. Sequencing was performed on PBMCs. The CDR3, as DNA: TGTGCCAGCAGCTTACGAAAGGGGTCAGGTTCCTACGAGCAGTACTTC. Protein sequence: CASSLRKGSGSYEQYF.